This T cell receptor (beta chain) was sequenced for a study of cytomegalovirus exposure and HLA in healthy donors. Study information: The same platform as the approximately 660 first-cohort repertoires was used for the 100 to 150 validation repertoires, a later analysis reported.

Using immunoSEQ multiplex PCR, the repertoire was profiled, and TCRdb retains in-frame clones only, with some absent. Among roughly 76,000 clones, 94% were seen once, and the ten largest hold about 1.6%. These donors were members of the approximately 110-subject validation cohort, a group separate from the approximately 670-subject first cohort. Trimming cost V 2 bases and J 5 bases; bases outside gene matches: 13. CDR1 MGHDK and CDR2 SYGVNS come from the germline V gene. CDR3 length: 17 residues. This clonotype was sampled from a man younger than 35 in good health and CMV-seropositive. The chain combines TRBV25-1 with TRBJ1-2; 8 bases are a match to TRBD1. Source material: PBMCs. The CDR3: CASSELSLDREGYGYTF. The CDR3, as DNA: TGTGCCAGCAGTGAACTCTCCCTGGACAGGGAAGGGTATGGCTACACCTTC.